This entry lists 26 T cell receptor beta chains sequenced from one sample in a study of radiation and T cells in renal cell carcinoma. Time point: baseline pretreatment blood. Treatment specified: 15 Gy SBRT to primary tumor, nephrectomy 4 weeks later. TCRdb's copy holds only in-frame clones and misses some; the assay was immunoSEQ multiplex PCR. Found here are some 110,000 clones, roughly 85% of them singletons; the top ten hold approximately 3%. This material consisted of blood, taken from a patient whose treatment included radiotherapy and nephrectomy. These receptors were collected from a woman aged 60-75 years with renal cell carcinoma.

This rearrangement joins TRBV7-9 to TRBJ2-5; a weak D match, TRBD2 (6 bases). V shed 5 bases and J shed 1 base, with 11 bases lying between them. Looked up from germline, CDR1 is SEHNR and CDR2 is FQNEAQ (reference sequence). The length of the CDR3 is 14 residues. CDR3 region: CASSGGVGQETQYF. The DNA of the CDR3 is TGTGCCAGCAGCGGAGGGGTCGGCCAAGAGACCCAGTACTTC.

The J gene is TRBJ2-3, the V gene TRBV27, with D unresolved. The CDR3 loop spans 14 amino acids. V lost 3 bases and J 4 bases, leaving 11 bases between the germline ends. Germline V gene lookup returns CDR1 MNHEY and CDR2 SMNVEV (reference sequence). The CDR3 bases are TGTGCCAGCAGTTTTTCCGGGCGCCCAGATACGCAGTATTTT. It is translated as CASSFSGRPDTQYF.

This clone was observed a handful of times. The chain carries TRBV2 and TRBJ1-5; D unclear. Germline V CDR1 and CDR2: SNHLY, FYNNEI. CDR3 length: 14 residues. The ends were cut back, 0 bases at V and 4 bases at J, with 7 bases in the middle. The CDR3: CASSEAGQNQPQHF. CDR3 in DNA: TGTGCCAGCAGTGAAGCTGGGCAAAATCAGCCCCAGCATTTT.

The CDR3 region is CASRPDSSNQPQHF. As DNA, the CDR3 is TGTGCCAGTAGACCAGACAGTAGCAATCAGCCCCAGCATTTT. The chain links TRBV19 to TRBJ1-5; D is perhaps TRBD1 (5 bases). The CDR3 has 14 amino acids. CDR1 and CDR2 (germline): LNHDA, SQIVND (reference sequence). Trimming stripped 6 bases from V and 0 bases from J, with 9 bases between.

The chain joins TRBV19 to TRBJ1-1; maybe TRBD1 (5 bases). The CDR3 totals 16 residues. Trimming took off 6 bases at V and 1 base at J, with 18 bases between the two ends. Germline V gives CDR1 LNHDA, CDR2 SQIVND (reference sequence). The CDR3, as DNA: TGTGCCAGTAGGTCTAGGGGTGTGAGGGAGAACACTGAAGCTTTCTTT. Amino acid sequence: CASRSRGVRENTEAFF.

The chain uses TRBV28 and TRBJ1-1; 8 positions match TRBD1. The CDR3 contains 15 residues. V lost 2 bases, J lost 7 bases, and 9 bases stayed unmatched. From germline, CDR1 is MDHEN and CDR2 SYDVKM. The CDR3 DNA sequence: TGTGCCAGCAGTTTAGTGGACAGGGCGCCCGATGAAGCTTTCTTT. It is translated as CASSLVDRAPDEAFF.

The genes are TRBV28 and TRBJ2-4; D call uncertain. Germline CDR1 MDHEN, CDR2 SYDVKM. The V end lost 5 bases, the J end lost 6 bases, and 11 bases lay between the germline ends. CDR3 size: 13 residues. CDR3 DNA sequence: TGTGCCAGCAGTCCCCCGGTCTCAAACATTCAGTACTTC. Amino acid sequence: CASSPPVSNIQYF.

The chain uses TRBV6-1 and TRBJ1-3; 7 bases map to TRBD1. The CDR3 totals 16 residues. Germline V gene data show CDR1 as MNHNS and CDR2 as SASEGT. V lost 4 bases, J lost 1 base, and 7 bases stayed unmatched. CDR3 amino acids: CASSGQGLGSGNTIYF. CDR3 in DNA: TGTGCCAGCAGTGGACAGGGCTTAGGGTCTGGAAACACCATATATTTT.

V gene TRBV5-1 combines with J gene TRBJ2-3; TRBD1 is a possible D gene (5 bases). The CDR3 spans 15 residues. V shed 5 bases and J shed 0 bases, with 13 bases lying between them. Looked up from germline, CDR1 is SGHRS and CDR2 is YFSETQ. This CDR3 reads CASRQQATSTDTQYF. For the CDR3, the DNA is TGCGCCAGCAGACAACAGGCCACTAGCACAGATACGCAGTATTTT.

This clone was detected a few times. The chain combines TRBV4-1 with TRBJ1-1; tentative D call: TRBD1 (5 bases). From germline, CDR1 is MGHRA and CDR2 YSYEKL. V shed 5 bases and J shed 2 bases, with 15 bases lying between them. CDR3 length equals 15 residues. The CDR3 reads CASSVREGVNTEAFF. The CDR3, as DNA: TGCGCCAGCAGCGTAAGGGAAGGGGTTAACACTGAAGCTTTCTTT.

J is TRBJ2-5 and V is TRBV6-5; unclear D gene. V dropped 6 bases and J dropped 11 bases, with 16 bases sitting between them. Germline CDR1 is MNHEY and CDR2 is SVGAGI. The CDR3 has 12 amino acids. The CDR3 nucleotides are TGTGCCAGCAGCTCCTCGACCCTCGGGCAGTACTTC. Translating gives CASSSSTLGQYF.

This sequence joins TRBV30 and TRBJ1-6; 8 positions match TRBD1. The CDR3 has 18 residues. V lost 0 bases, J lost 7 bases, and 14 bases stayed unmatched. Per the germline V gene, CDR1 is GTSNPN and CDR2 is SVGIG (reference sequence). The CDR3: CAWSVRVRGQFGNSPLHF. CDR3 coding DNA: TGTGCCTGGAGTGTACGGGTCAGGGGGCAGTTTGGGAATTCACCCCTCCACTTT.

The rearrangement uses TRBV2 and TRBJ1-2; TRBD1 might be the D (5 bases). Looked up from germline, CDR1 is SNHLY and CDR2 is FYNNEI. The V and J ends lost 1 base and 4 bases respectively, with 13 bases between them. The CDR3 runs 15 residues. CDR3 sequence reads: CASSEGIPRGYGYTF. For the CDR3, the DNA is TGTGCCAGCAGTGAAGGGATCCCGAGGGGCTATGGCTACACCTTC.

This chain joins TRBV19 and TRBJ1-6; 7 nucleotides line up with TRBD1. The CDR3 runs 15 residues. V shed 1 base and J 7 bases; nucleotides not matched to a gene: 4. Germline CDR1 LNHDA, CDR2 SQIVND (reference sequence). CDR3 protein: CASSIAGTANSPLHF. As DNA, the CDR3 is TGTGCCAGTAGTATAGCCGGGACAGCAAATTCACCCCTCCACTTT.

This clone occurred once. This sequence joins TRBV9 and TRBJ1-4; tentative D call: TRBD1 (6 bases). The CDR3 is made up of 14 amino acids. V dropped 4 bases and J dropped 8 bases, with 15 bases sitting between them. Germline V gene data show CDR1 as SGDLS and CDR2 as YYNGEE. CDR3 protein: CASSPSNRDEKLFF. The CDR3 DNA sequence: TGTGCCAGCAGCCCAAGCAACAGGGACGAAAAACTGTTTTTT.

The chain uses TRBV4-3 and TRBJ2-1; a weak D match, TRBD1 (6 bases). CDR1 is LGHNA and CDR2 is YSLEER in the germline V gene. The CDR3 contains 15 residues. Trimming shortened V by 0 bases and J by 3 bases, and 9 bases separated the two germline ends. Here the CDR3 DNA reads TGCGCCAGCAGCCAAGACAGGGGTATCTACAATGAGCAGTTCTTC. Its translation is CASSQDRGIYNEQFF.

The J gene is TRBJ1-4, the V gene TRBV7-9, with 7 bases matching TRBD1. The CDR3 is made up of 15 amino acids. Germline V CDR1 and CDR2: SEHNR, FQNEAQ (reference sequence). V dropped 2 bases and J dropped 4; count of bases not matched to a gene: 4. The CDR3 sequence is CASSLQGGGNEKLFF. Written as DNA, the CDR3 is TGTGCCAGCAGCTTACAGGGGGGAGGTAATGAAAAACTGTTTTTT.

The chain is built from TRBV28 and TRBJ1-5; possibly TRBD1 for D (6 bases). The CDR3 extends over 14 amino acids. CDR1 and CDR2 (germline): MDHEN, SYDVKM. The V end was cut by 6 bases, the J end by 2 bases, with 11 bases between. CDR3 sequence (DNA): TGTGCCAGCAGGTCCTGGACAGGCAATCAGCCCCAGCATTTT. As protein: CASRSWTGNQPQHF. The full variable domain, completed using reference TRBV28 and TRBJ1-5, is DVKVTQSSRYLVKRTGEKVFLECVQDMDHENMFWYRQDPGLGLRLIYFSYDVKMKEKGDIPEGYSVSREKKERFSLILESASTNQTSMYLCASRSWTGNQPQHFGDGTRLSIL.

This chain uses TRBV6-6 with TRBJ1-4; D perhaps matches TRBD1 (6 bases). Germline CDR1 MNHNY, CDR2 SVGAGI (reference sequence). The CDR3 is 15 residues long. V was cut by 7 bases and J by 8 bases, with 20 bases left in between. The CDR3 reads CASIFTQGPGEKLFF. CDR3 coding DNA: TGTGCCAGCATTTTCACACAGGGCCCCGGCGAAAAACTGTTTTTT.

This clone was counted a single time. The chain is built from TRBV29-1 and TRBJ2-6, with unresolved D. CDR1 SQVTM and CDR2 ANQGSEA come from the germline V gene. Trimming took 1 base from V and 0 from J, leaving 10 bases between them. The CDR3 consists of 16 residues. The CDR3 protein is CSVEVNVRSGANVLTF. The DNA for the CDR3 is TGCAGCGTTGAAGTAAACGTTCGCTCTGGGGCCAACGTCCTGACTTTC.

Concerning this clone: One junction end does not reproduce the germline sequence, and a read error may be involved. J is TRBJ2-1 and V is TRBV19; tentative D call: TRBD2 (6 bases). The CDR3 is 19 amino acids. Looked up from germline, CDR1 is LNHDA and CDR2 is SQIVND (reference sequence). CDR3 region: CASSIDSTPAGSSYNGQFF. CDR3 DNA: TGTGCCAGTAGTATAGACTCCACCCCCGCGGGGAGCTCCTACAATGGGCAGTTCTTC.

On this clone itself: This same CDR3 is encoded by further DNA sequences in the sample. The chain combines TRBV11-2 with TRBJ1-1; tentatively, D is TRBD1 (5 bases). Trimming stripped 1 base from V and 5 bases from J, with 14 bases between. Per the germline V gene, CDR1 is SGHAT and CDR2 is FQNNGV. The CDR3 runs to 15 residues. The CDR3 is CASSLVGGARTEAFF. CDR3 in DNA: TGTGCCAGCAGCTTAGTGGGAGGGGCGAGGACTGAAGCTTTCTTT.

This chain connects TRBV6-1 to TRBJ1-1; maybe TRBD1 (6 bases). The CDR3 extends over 15 amino acids. CDR1 and CDR2 from the germline V gene are MNHNS and SASEGT. Trimming cost V 8 bases and J 1 base, with 17 bases left between them. CDR3 sequence: CASDYQQGRNTEAFF. As DNA, the CDR3 is TGTGCCAGCGATTACCAACAGGGTAGGAACACTGAAGCTTTCTTT.

The chain has TRBV2 and TRBJ2-3, with TRBD1 as a possible D gene (5 bases). The CDR3 length is 16 residues. V gave up 6 bases and J gave up 5 bases, with 21 bases separating them. Germline V gene data show CDR1 as SNHLY and CDR2 as FYNNEI. CDR3 nucleotide sequence: TGTGCCAGCAGCCTAGGGCGGCCAGGGCAGGGAGATACGCAGTATTTT. This sequence encodes CASSLGRPGQGDTQYF.

The chain has TRBV6-1 and TRBJ1-5; the match to TRBD1 covers 8 bases. The CDR3 consists of 14 residues. V gave up 4 bases and J gave up 3 bases; unmatched junction bases: 2. The germline CDR1 and CDR2 sequences are MNHNS and SASEGT. CDR3 in amino acids: CASSGTGINQPQHF. The CDR3 DNA sequence: TGTGCCAGCAGTGGGACAGGGATCAATCAGCCCCAGCATTTT.

This chain uses TRBV7-8 with TRBJ2-3; maybe TRBD2 (6 bases). Germline CDR1 and CDR2: SGHVS and FQNEAQ. The CDR3 spans 15 residues. Trimming took off 7 bases at V and 3 bases at J, with 17 bases between the two ends. The CDR3, as DNA: TGTGCCAGCATCCCATTTACGGGAGTGACAGATACGCAGTATTTT. As protein: CASIPFTGVTDTQYF.